The 27 T cell receptor beta chains given below trace back to one sample, sequenced in a study of CD8+ T cells in alopecia areata. As for treatment: oral pan-JAK inhibitor, 5-10 mg twice daily. RNA extraction was followed by reverse transcription into cDNA, which acted as the sequencing template. The repertoire was sequenced with immunoSEQ multiplex PCR; TCRdb's copy has only in-frame clones and lacks some. This sample has about 140,000 clones, with approximately 90% found just once. The sequenced sample was CD8+ T cells sorted from blood, obtained at week 4, from a patient treated with tofacitinib. All receptors derive from a human donor with alopecia areata.

The sample holds one count of this clone. J is TRBJ2-1 and V is TRBV29-1; a weak D match, TRBD2 (5 bases). V lost 1 base and J lost 7, with 8 bases in between. CDR1 and CDR2 from the germline V gene are SQVTM and ANQGSEA. This CDR3 has 12 amino acids. CDR3 DNA: TGCAGCGTTGAAGCCCTAGCTAATGAGCAGTTCTTC. Its protein product is CSVEALANEQFF.

The genes are TRBV5-1 and TRBJ1-2, with 7 bases fitting TRBD1. This CDR3 region has 15 residues. V lost 0 bases to trimming and J lost 3 bases; unmatched junction nucleotides: 5. Germline-derived CDR1 and CDR2 are SGHRS and YFSETQ. The CDR3 loop is CASSLGDRTDYGYTF. CDR3 sequence (DNA): TGCGCCAGCAGCTTGGGGGACAGAACGGACTATGGCTACACCTTC.

This chain links TRBV5-6 with TRBJ2-2; the D gene is possibly TRBD1 (7 bases). The CDR3 covers 15 residues. V lost 4 bases to trimming and J lost 6 bases, with 16 bases between them. Germline CDR1 and CDR2: SGHDT and YYEEEE. DNA for the CDR3: TGTGCCAGCAGCGGGGGGACAGATTCGCCCGGGGAGCTGTTTTTT. This sequence encodes CASSGGTDSPGELFF.

The chain combines TRBV30 with TRBJ2-7; TRBD1 is a possible D gene (6 bases). The ends were cut back, 2 bases at V and 3 bases at J, with 11 bases in the middle. The CDR3 length is 13 residues. Per the germline V gene, CDR1 is GTSNPN and CDR2 is SVGIG (reference sequence). The CDR3 here is CAWSHGRGYEQYF. CDR3 bases: TGTGCCTGGAGTCACGGCAGGGGCTACGAGCAGTACTTC.

To note about this clone: A read error may produce the germline difference seen at one junction end. V usage is TRBV10-3 and J usage is TRBJ2-3; D call uncertain. The CDR3 extends over 11 amino acids. CDR1 is ENHRY and CDR2 is SYGVKD in the germline V gene. Here the CDR3 reads CASSSGDTQYF. DNA of the CDR3: TGTGCCAGCAGTTCCGGAGATACGCAGTATTTT.

This clone showed up just a few times. V usage is TRBV29-1 and J usage is TRBJ2-1, with a tentative D call TRBD2 (6 bases). CDR1 is SQVTM and CDR2 is ANQGSEA in the germline V gene. The CDR3 is 13 amino acids. Trimming left V 0 bases short and J 7 bases short, with 10 bases between. This chain's CDR3 is CSVEDMRGNEQFF. For the CDR3, the DNA is TGCAGCGTTGAAGATATGCGGGGTAATGAGCAGTTCTTC.

The chain recombines TRBV4-2 with TRBJ1-2; D uncertain. The ends were cut back, 3 bases at V and 10 bases at J, with 9 bases in the middle. Germline-derived CDR1 and CDR2 are LGHNA and YNFKEQ. This CDR3 spans 11 amino acids. The CDR3, as DNA: TGTGCCAGCAGCCACGGGGATCTCTACACCTTC. It specifies CASSHGDLYTF.

V and J are TRBV30 and TRBJ1-1; TRBD1 agrees at 7 bases. CDR3 length: 14 residues. With 2 bases clipped from V and 1 base from J, the junction kept 4 bases outside the gene matches. CDR1 GTSNPN and CDR2 SVGIG come from the germline V gene (reference sequence). CDR3 DNA: TGTGCCTGGAGTACAGGGGCTCCGAACACTGAAGCTTTCTTT. Residues: CAWSTGAPNTEAFF.

The chain couples TRBV2 to TRBJ2-3, with 10 bases lining up with TRBD2. There are 15 residues in the CDR3. V lost 6 bases, J lost 4 bases, and 7 bases stayed unmatched. The germline V gene encodes CDR1 SNHLY and CDR2 FYNNEI. The CDR3 reads CASSLTSGTADTQYF. As DNA, the CDR3 is TGTGCCAGCAGCCTAACTAGCGGGACAGCAGATACGCAGTATTTT.

The chain has TRBV5-5 and TRBJ2-7, with D perhaps assigned TRBD1 or TRBD2 (5 bases each). V was shortened by 5 bases and J by 7 bases, with 10 bases between the two germline ends. Germline values: CDR1 SGHKS, CDR2 YYEKEE (reference sequence). This CDR3 is 11 amino acids long. The CDR3 bases are TGTGCCAGCAGTTCGGGACCAGAGCAGTACTTC. This translates into CASSSGPEQYF.

The chain uses TRBV29-1 and TRBJ2-1, with 8 bases identical to TRBD2. The junction had 11 bases not matched to a gene; V was cut back by 4 bases and J by 3 bases. CDR3 length equals 16 residues. Germline assignment: CDR1 SQVTM and CDR2 ANQGSEA. CDR3 sequence reads: CSVVTGLESGYNEQFF. In DNA, the CDR3 is TGCAGCGTTGTAACGGGACTAGAAAGTGGCTACAATGAGCAGTTCTTC.

V and J are TRBV7-9 and TRBJ2-7, with D maybe TRBD2 (5 bases). Trimming took 2 bases from V and 4 from J, leaving 6 bases between them. The CDR3 has 12 amino acids. Germline lookup yields CDR1 SEHNR and CDR2 FQNEAQ (reference sequence). The CDR3 DNA is TGTGCCAGCAGCTTACCGGGGTACGAGCAGTACTTC. This translates into CASSLPGYEQYF.

The V and J genes are TRBV6-5 and TRBJ2-1; TRBD2 agrees at 9 bases. Trimming cost V 2 bases and J 6 bases; bases outside gene matches: 5. The CDR3 totals 15 residues. Per germline, CDR1 MNHEY and CDR2 SVGAGI. Here the CDR3 DNA reads TGTGCCAGCAGTTACGGTACTAGCGGGCCCAATGAGCAGTTCTTC. Translation gives CASSYGTSGPNEQFF.

The V call is TRBV5-1, the J call TRBJ2-7, with 10 bases lining up with TRBD1. This CDR3 region has 13 residues. The V and J ends lost 5 bases and 3 bases, in that order; junction bases with no gene match: 2. In germline, CDR1 is SGHRS, CDR2 YFSETQ. This CDR3 reads CASRGTGVYEQYF. In DNA, the CDR3 is TGCGCCAGCAGAGGGACAGGGGTCTACGAGCAGTACTTC.

The V call is TRBV30, the J call TRBJ1-2, with D perhaps matching TRBD1 (6 bases). Trimming took 1 base from V and 11 from J, leaving 26 bases between them. CDR3 length: 16 residues. The V gene's germline CDR1 is GTSNPN and CDR2 SVGIG (reference sequence). CDR3 amino acids: CAWSGIGRQEFLGYTF. The CDR3 coding sequence is TGTGCCTGGAGTGGAATCGGGCGACAGGAGTTTTTGGGATACACCTTC.

The genes are TRBV4-1 and TRBJ2-5; the D call may be TRBD1 or TRBD2 (5 bases each). Germline V gene sequence: CDR1 MGHRA, CDR2 YSYEKL. The CDR3 contains 12 residues. Trimming took off 6 bases at V and 3 bases at J, with 8 bases between the two ends. In DNA form, the CDR3 reads TGCGCCAGCAGTGGGGGTAAAGAGACCCAGTACTTC. Amino acid sequence: CASSGGKETQYF.

As DNA, the CDR3 is TGTGCCAGCAGCGTTTCGGGACTAGCGAGGAATGAGCAGTTCTTC. As protein: CASSVSGLARNEQFF. The chain has TRBV9 and TRBJ2-1; 10 bases align to TRBD2. Germline V lookup: CDR1 SGDLS, CDR2 YYNGEE. V shed 2 bases, J shed 7 bases, and the junction held 6 bases outside the gene matches. The CDR3 runs to 15 residues.

V and J are TRBV9 and TRBJ2-7; 7 bases fit TRBD1. Germline values: CDR1 SGDLS, CDR2 YYNGEE. With V trimmed by 4 bases and J by 3 bases, 4 bases remained unmatched. There are 13 residues in the CDR3. The CDR3 DNA sequence: TGTGCCAGCAGCCCTGGGGACAGCTACGAGCAGTACTTC. Protein: CASSPGDSYEQYF.

The chain employs TRBV5-6 and TRBJ2-7; D may be TRBD1 (6 bases). V lost 1 base and J lost 1, with 9 bases in between. Germline V gene sequence: CDR1 SGHDT, CDR2 YYEEEE. CDR3 length: 14 residues. The CDR3 reads CASSLWTESYEQYF. The CDR3 nucleotides read TGTGCCAGCAGCTTGTGGACAGAATCCTACGAGCAGTACTTC.

V gene TRBV29-1 combines with J gene TRBJ2-1; D unclear. Germline V gives CDR1 SQVTM, CDR2 ANQGSEA. V dropped 0 bases and J dropped 12 bases, with 12 bases sitting between them. CDR3 size: 12 residues. The CDR3 DNA sequence: TGCAGCGTTGAAGATCAAGAGGTAGGGCAGTTCTTC. Translating it yields CSVEDQEVGQFF.

The chain employs TRBV5-4 and TRBJ2-1; possibly TRBD2 for D (5 bases). Germline V gene sequence: CDR1 SGHNT, CDR2 YYREEE (reference sequence). This CDR3 has 14 residues. V was clipped by 5 bases and J by 4 bases, with 13 bases between them. The CDR3 sequence: CASSQADAYNEQFF. The CDR3 DNA follows: TGTGCCAGCAGTCAAGCGGACGCGTACAATGAGCAGTTCTTC.

The gene calls are TRBV6-6 and TRBJ1-5; 8 nucleotides match TRBD1. Germline-derived CDR1 and CDR2 are MNHNY and SVGAGI (reference sequence). The CDR3 covers 13 residues. V was pared by 2 bases and J by 7 bases, with 1 base of the junction left unmatched. Here the CDR3 DNA reads TGTGCCAGCAGTTACGGACAGGGCCAGCCCCAGCATTTT. Its protein product is CASSYGQGQPQHF.

The rearrangement uses TRBV29-1 and TRBJ2-7; no reliable D call. Germline V gene lookup returns CDR1 SQVTM and CDR2 ANQGSEA. The CDR3 length is 13 residues. V gave up 3 bases and J gave up 2 bases, with 11 bases separating them. The CDR3 DNA reads TGCAGCGTTGAGGCGGATTCTACCTACGAGCAGTACTTC. Amino acid sequence: CSVEADSTYEQYF.

In this sample, this clone turned up a few times. The gene calls are TRBV7-6 and TRBJ2-1; 13 nucleotides align to TRBD2. V shed 1 base and J 10 bases; nucleotides not matched to a gene: 10. Germline lookup yields CDR1 SGHVS and CDR2 FNYEAQ. There are 17 residues in the CDR3. The CDR3 DNA is TGTGCCAGCAGCTTAGGCCGGACTAGCGGGAGTAGGTGGGAGCAGTTCTTC. It yields the protein CASSLGRTSGSRWEQFF.

The chain has TRBV5-4 and TRBJ2-7; D might be TRBD1 (5 bases). Germline lookup yields CDR1 SGHNT and CDR2 YYREEE (reference sequence). The V end was cut by 0 bases, the J end by 1 base, with 5 bases between. The CDR3 spans 13 residues. CDR3 residues: CASSLEGSYEQYF. CDR3 coding DNA: TGTGCCAGCAGCTTGGAGGGGTCCTACGAGCAGTACTTC.

The chain has TRBV6-5 and TRBJ2-6; no reliable D call. Between the trimmed V and J ends, which lost 6 bases and 2 bases, there was a span of 8 bases. CDR3 size: 14 residues. The germline gives CDR1 MNHEY, CDR2 SVGAGI. The CDR3 bases are TGTGCCAGCAGACAGATTGCTGGGGCCAACGTCCTGACTTTC. Protein sequence: CASRQIAGANVLTF.

The genes are TRBV18 and TRBJ1-5; the D is unclear. The CDR3 runs to 17 residues. V was clipped by 0 bases and J by 0 bases, with 12 bases between them. Germline lookup yields CDR1 KGHSH and CDR2 LQKENI. In nucleotides, the CDR3 is TGTGCCAGCTCACCACCGGCTTCCGATTATAGCAATCAGCCCCAGCATTTT. It translates to CASSPPASDYSNQPQHF.